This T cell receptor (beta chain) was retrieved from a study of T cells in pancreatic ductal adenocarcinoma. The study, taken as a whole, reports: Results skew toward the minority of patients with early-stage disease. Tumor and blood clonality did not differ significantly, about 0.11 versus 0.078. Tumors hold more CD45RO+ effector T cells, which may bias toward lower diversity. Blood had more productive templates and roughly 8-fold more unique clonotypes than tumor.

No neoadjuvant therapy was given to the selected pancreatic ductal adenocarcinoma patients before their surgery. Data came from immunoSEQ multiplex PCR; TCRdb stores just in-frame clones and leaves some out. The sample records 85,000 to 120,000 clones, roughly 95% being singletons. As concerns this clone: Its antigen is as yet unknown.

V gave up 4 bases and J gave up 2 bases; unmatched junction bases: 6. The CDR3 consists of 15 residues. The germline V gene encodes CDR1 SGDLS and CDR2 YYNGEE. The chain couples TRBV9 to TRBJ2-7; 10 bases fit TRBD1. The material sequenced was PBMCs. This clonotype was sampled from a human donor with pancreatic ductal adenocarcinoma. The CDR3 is CASSTGDRGTYEQYF. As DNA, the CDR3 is TGTGCCAGCAGCACCGGGGACAGGGGAACCTACGAGCAGTACTTC.